Listed below are T cell receptor beta chains from one sample, sequenced in a study of blood T cell repertoires in COVID-19. TCRdb keeps only in-frame clones here, not all; method: immunoSEQ multiplex PCR. In the table there are about 210,000 clones, about 84% of which are singletons. Sequencing was done on a sample of PBMCs or T cells enriched from blood (not recorded which). These receptors originate from a man aged 35-49 years with acute COVID-19. Both conserved end residues are part of each CDR3. The D gene is left open where the match is weak.

TRBJ2-1	NA	TRBV28	CASIRASVYNEQFF	TGTGCCAGCATCCGGGCTAGCGTATACAATGAGCAGTTCTTC
TRBJ2-6	TRBD1	TRBV7-2	CASSLDGDRPPPF	TGTGCCAGCAGCTTAGATGGGGACAGACCTCCCCCTTTC
TRBJ2-4	TRBD1	TRBV11-2	CASSLAGTGRNIQYF	TGTGCCAGCAGCTTAGCAGGGACAGGGAGGAACATTCAGTACTTC
TRBJ1-5	NA	TRBV7-2	CASSRGSTKQPQHF	TGTGCCAGCAGTAGGGGATCCACAAAGCAGCCCCAGCATTTT
TRBJ1-4	TRBD1	TRBV7-9	CASSWTGTGEKLFF	TGTGCCAGCAGCTGGACGGGGACAGGGGAAAAACTGTTTTTT
TRBJ2-2	NA	TRBV4-2	CASSHPGQGYTGELFF	TGTGCCAGCAGTCACCCCGGGCAGGGTTACACCGGGGAGCTGTTTTTT
TRBJ2-1	NA	TRBV19	CATAGYNEQFF	TGTGCCACTGCGGGTTACAATGAGCAGTTCTTC
TRBJ1-5	TRBD1	TRBV30	CAWSLQGVQPQHF	TGTGCCTGGAGTCTACAGGGGGTTCAGCCCCAGCATTTT
TRBJ1-4	NA	TRBV7-2	CASSPRTGEKLFF	TGTGCCAGCAGCCCCCGTACAGGGGAAAAACTGTTTTTT
TRBJ2-4	NA	TRBV11-2	CASSQGLAKNIQYF	TGTGCCAGCAGCCAGGGACTAGCCAAAAACATTCAGTACTTC
TRBJ2-5	NA	TRBV18	CASSPPWLRETQYF	TGTGCCAGCTCACCACCGTGGCTGCGGGAGACCCAGTACTTC
TRBJ2-1	NA	TRBV29-1	CSLHSYNEQFF	TGCAGCCTACACAGTTACAATGAGCAGTTCTTC
TRBJ2-3	NA	TRBV27	CASSLSARSLATPTDTQYF	TGTGCCAGCAGTTTATCGGCCCGGTCCTTAGCGACCCCCACAGATACGCAGTATTTT
TRBJ1-5	TRBD1	TRBV25-1	CASSNGGQGPQPQHF	TGTGCCAGCTCTAACGGGGGACAGGGTCCTCAGCCCCAGCATTTT
TRBJ2-7	NA	TRBV6-5	CASSLRARADEQYF	TGTGCCAGCAGTCTCCGCGCCAGGGCGGACGAGCAGTACTTC
TRBJ2-5	NA	TRBV4-2	CASSQLDREETQYF	TGTGCCAGCAGCCAATTGGACAGAGAAGAGACCCAGTACTTC
TRBJ1-4	TRBD1	TRBV29-1	CSALSAGQVATNEKLFF	TGCAGCGCCCTCTCGGCGGGACAGGTTGCAACTAATGAAAAACTGTTTTTT
TRBJ2-7	TRBD2	TRBV5-4	CASSSRLAGDYEQYF	TGTGCCAGCAGCTCGAGACTAGCGGGGGACTACGAGCAGTACTTC
TRBJ2-6	TRBD1	TRBV7-2	CASRKPGQGLSGANVLTF	TGTGCCAGCAGGAAACCGGGACAGGGTCTCTCTGGGGCCAACGTCCTGACTTTC
TRBJ2-1	TRBD2	TRBV9	CASSPQGLAGGNEQFF	TGTGCCAGCAGCCCTCAAGGACTAGCGGGAGGCAATGAGCAGTTCTTC
TRBJ1-6	NA	TRBV7-8	CASSLHRGSPGRSPLHF	TGTGCCAGCAGCTTACATAGGGGGTCTCCAGGCAGGTCACCCCTCCACTTT